These 5 T cell receptor beta chains originate from one sample sequenced in a study of T cell changes during pregnancy in multiple sclerosis. Some clones are missing from TCRdb's copy, which holds only in-frame ones; the method was immunoSEQ multiplex PCR. The data contain 100,000 or so clones, about nine tenths of them singletons. Sequencing was performed on peripheral blood, taken in the second trimester of pregnancy. Every receptor here comes from a female donor with multiple sclerosis, enrolled in a pregnancy study.

The genes are TRBV19 and TRBJ2-1, with 10 bases that match TRBD2. The CDR3 has 15 amino acids. Losses at the gene ends were 6 bases for V and 9 bases for J; bases not matched to a gene: 11. Germline V gene sequence: CDR1 LNHDA, CDR2 SQIVND (reference sequence). The CDR3 DNA reads as TGTGCCAGTAGGCAAGCGGGAGGGCTTCTAGGTGAGCAGTTCTTC. Translated: CASRQAGGLLGEQFF. Full variable domain (rest looked up from reference TRBV19 and TRBJ2-1): DGGITQSPKYLFRKEGQNVTLSCEQNLNHDAMYWYRQDPGQGLRLIYYSQIVNDFQKGDIAEGYSVSREKKESFPLTVTSAQKNPTAFYLCASRQAGGLLGEQFFGPGTRLTVL.

The chain's CDR3 is CASSPGTGGYNEQFF. CDR3 coding DNA: TGTGCCAGCAGCCCAGGGACAGGGGGATACAATGAGCAGTTCTTC. V gene TRBV7-3 combines with J gene TRBJ2-1, with TRBD1 identical over 11 bases. Germline-derived CDR1 and CDR2 are SGHTA and FQGTGA. The junction had 4 bases not matched to a gene; V was cut back by 5 bases and J by 4 bases. CDR3 length: 15 residues. The whole variable domain, remainder taken from reference TRBV7-3 and TRBJ2-1, is GAGVSQTPSNKVTEKGKYVELRCDPISGHTALYWYRQSLGQGPEFLIYFQGTGAADDSGLPNDRFFAVRPEGSVSTLKIQRTERGDSAVYLCASSPGTGGYNEQFFGPGTRLTVL.

This clone was detected only once. The chain carries TRBV5-1 and TRBJ2-7; 7 nucleotides agree with TRBD1. There are 13 residues in the CDR3. Germline V CDR1 and CDR2: SGHRS, YFSETQ. Trimming at V came to 4 bases and at J to 5 bases, leaving 6 bases not matched to a gene. The CDR3 DNA follows: TGCGCCAGCAGCGTAACAGGGGTCCACGAGCAGTACTTC. Translated, it gives CASSVTGVHEQYF. Combining the CDR3 with reference TRBV5-1 and TRBJ2-7 gives the whole variable domain KAGVTQTPRYLIKTRGQQVTLSCSPISGHRSVSWYQQTPGQGLQFLFEYFSETQRNKGNFPGRFSGRQFSNSRSEMNVSTLELGDSALYLCASSVTGVHEQYFGPGTRLTVT.

This chain links TRBV30 with TRBJ1-2; D gene uncertain. The CDR3 loop spans 14 amino acids. Germline V CDR1 and CDR2: GTSNPN, SVGIG (reference sequence). Trimming pared 0 bases from V and 1 base from J, leaving 9 bases between. CDR3 coding DNA: TGTGCCTGGAGTGTACCCGCGAGTAACTATGGCTACACCTTC. Protein sequence: CAWSVPASNYGYTF. Full variable domain (rest looked up from reference TRBV30 and TRBJ1-2): SQTIHQWPATLVQPVGSPLSLECTVEGTSNPNLYWYRQAAGRGLQLLFYSVGIGQISSEVPQNLSASRPQDRQFILSSKKLLLSDSGFYLCAWSVPASNYGYTFGSGTRLTVV.

V gene TRBV7-6 combines with J gene TRBJ1-2; perhaps TRBD1 as D (5 bases). CDR1 is SGHVS, CDR2 FNYEAQ, per germline. The V end was cut by 5 bases, the J end by 5 bases, with 12 bases between. The length of the CDR3 is 13 residues. In nucleotides, the CDR3 is TGTGCCAGCAGCCAAGGTCAGGGTTATGGCTACACCTTC. Translating it yields CASSQGQGYGYTF. The full variable domain, with the rest looked up from reference TRBV7-6 and TRBJ1-2, is GAGVSQSPRYKVTKRGQDVALRCDPISGHVSLYWYRQALGQGPEFLTYFNYEAQQDKSGLPNDRFSAERPEGSISTLTIQRTEQRDSAMYRCASSQGQGYGYTFGSGTRLTVV.